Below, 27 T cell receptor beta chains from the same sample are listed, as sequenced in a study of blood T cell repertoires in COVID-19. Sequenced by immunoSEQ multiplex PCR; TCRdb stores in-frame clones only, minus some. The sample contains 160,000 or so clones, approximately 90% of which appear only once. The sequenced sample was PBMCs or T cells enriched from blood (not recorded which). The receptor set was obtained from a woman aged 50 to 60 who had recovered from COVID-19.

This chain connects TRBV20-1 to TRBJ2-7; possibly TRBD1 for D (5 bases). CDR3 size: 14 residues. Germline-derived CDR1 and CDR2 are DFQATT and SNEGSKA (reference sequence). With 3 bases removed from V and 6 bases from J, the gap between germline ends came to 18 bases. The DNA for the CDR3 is TGCAGTGCTAGTCAGGGTATAAGGTTGGGCGAGCAGTACTTC. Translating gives CSASQGIRLGEQYF.

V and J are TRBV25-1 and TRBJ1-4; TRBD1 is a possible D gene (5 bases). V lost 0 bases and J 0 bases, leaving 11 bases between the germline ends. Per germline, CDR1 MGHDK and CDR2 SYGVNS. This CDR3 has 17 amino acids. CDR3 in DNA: TGTGCCAGCAGTGAATACCAGGGTTCCTCAACTAATGAAAAACTGTTTTTT. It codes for CASSEYQGSSTNEKLFF. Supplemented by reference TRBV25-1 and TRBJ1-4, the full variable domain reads EADIYQTPRYLVIGTGKKITLECSQTMGHDKMYWYQQDPGMELHLIHYSYGVNSTEKGDLSSESTVSRIRTEHFPLTLESARPSHTSQYLCASSEYQGSSTNEKLFFGSGTQLSVL.

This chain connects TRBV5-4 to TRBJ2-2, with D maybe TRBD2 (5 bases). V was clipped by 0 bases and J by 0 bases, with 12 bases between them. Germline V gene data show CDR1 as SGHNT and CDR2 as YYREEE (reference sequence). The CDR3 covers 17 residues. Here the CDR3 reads CASSLVLGSANTGELFF. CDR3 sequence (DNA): TGTGCCAGCAGCTTGGTCTTAGGTAGCGCGAACACCGGGGAGCTGTTTTTT.

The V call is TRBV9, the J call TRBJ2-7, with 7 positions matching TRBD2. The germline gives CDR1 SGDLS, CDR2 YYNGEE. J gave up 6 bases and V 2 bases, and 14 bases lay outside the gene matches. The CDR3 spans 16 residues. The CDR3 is CASSVFQGAGRGEQYF. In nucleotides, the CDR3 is TGTGCCAGCAGCGTCTTCCAGGGAGCAGGGAGGGGCGAGCAGTACTTC. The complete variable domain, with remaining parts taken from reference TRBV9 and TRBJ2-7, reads DSGVTQTPKHLITATGQRVTLRCSPRSGDLSVYWYQQSLDQGLQFLIQYYNGEERAKGNILERFSAQQFPDLHSELNLSSLELGDSALYFCASSVFQGAGRGEQYFGPGTRLTVT.

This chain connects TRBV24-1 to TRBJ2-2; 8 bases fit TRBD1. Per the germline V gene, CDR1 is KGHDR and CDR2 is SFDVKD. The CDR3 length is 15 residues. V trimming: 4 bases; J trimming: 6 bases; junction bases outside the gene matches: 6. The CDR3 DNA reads TGTGCCACCAGTGAGAACAGGGGGGTGTCCGGGGAGCTGTTTTTT. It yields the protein CATSENRGVSGELFF.

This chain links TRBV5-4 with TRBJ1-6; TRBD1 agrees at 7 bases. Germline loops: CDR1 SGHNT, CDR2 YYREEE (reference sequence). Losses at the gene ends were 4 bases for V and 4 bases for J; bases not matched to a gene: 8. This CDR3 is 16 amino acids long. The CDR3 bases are TGTGCCAGCAGCAACGGAGGACAGGAGTATAATTCACCCCTCCACTTT. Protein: CASSNGGQEYNSPLHF.

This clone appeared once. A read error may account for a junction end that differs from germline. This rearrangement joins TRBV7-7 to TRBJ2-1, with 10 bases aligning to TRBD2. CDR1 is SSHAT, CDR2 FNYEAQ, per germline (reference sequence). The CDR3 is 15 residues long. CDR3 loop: CASSLAPGLAHEQFF. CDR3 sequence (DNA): TGTGCTAGCAGCTTAGCGCCGGGACTAGCGCATGAGCAGTTCTTC.

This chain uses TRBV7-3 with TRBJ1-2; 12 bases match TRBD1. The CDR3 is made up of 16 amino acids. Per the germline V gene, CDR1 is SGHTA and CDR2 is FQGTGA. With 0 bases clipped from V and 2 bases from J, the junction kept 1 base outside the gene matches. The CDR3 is CASSLTGTGGNYGYTF. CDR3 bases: TGTGCCAGCAGCTTAACCGGGACAGGGGGCAACTATGGCTACACCTTC.

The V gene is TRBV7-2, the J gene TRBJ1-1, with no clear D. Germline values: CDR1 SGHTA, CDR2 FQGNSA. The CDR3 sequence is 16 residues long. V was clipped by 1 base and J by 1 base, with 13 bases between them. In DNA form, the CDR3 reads TGTGCCAGCAGCTTAGGAGGCGGCGGAGAGAACACTGAAGCTTTCTTT. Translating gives CASSLGGGGENTEAFF.

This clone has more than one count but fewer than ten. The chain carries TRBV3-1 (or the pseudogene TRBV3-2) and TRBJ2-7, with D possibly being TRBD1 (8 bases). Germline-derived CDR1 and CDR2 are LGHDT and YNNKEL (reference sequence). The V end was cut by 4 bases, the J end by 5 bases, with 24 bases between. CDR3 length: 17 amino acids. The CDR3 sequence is CASSPPTWTGRAHEQYF. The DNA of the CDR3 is TGTGCCAGCAGCCCACCGACCTGGACAGGGAGGGCCCACGAGCAGTACTTC.

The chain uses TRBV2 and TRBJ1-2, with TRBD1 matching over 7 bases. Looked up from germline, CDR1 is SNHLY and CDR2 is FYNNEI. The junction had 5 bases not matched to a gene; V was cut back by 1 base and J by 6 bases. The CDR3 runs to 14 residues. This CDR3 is CASSEDRGFDGYTF. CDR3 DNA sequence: TGTGCCAGCAGTGAAGACAGGGGCTTCGATGGCTACACCTTC.

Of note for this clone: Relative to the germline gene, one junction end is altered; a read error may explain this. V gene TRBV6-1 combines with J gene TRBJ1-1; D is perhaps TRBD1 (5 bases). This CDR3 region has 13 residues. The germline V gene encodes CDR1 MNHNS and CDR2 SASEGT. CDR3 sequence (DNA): TGTGCCAGCGGTGACAGACAACGGACTGAAGCTTTCTTT. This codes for CASGDRQRTEAFF.

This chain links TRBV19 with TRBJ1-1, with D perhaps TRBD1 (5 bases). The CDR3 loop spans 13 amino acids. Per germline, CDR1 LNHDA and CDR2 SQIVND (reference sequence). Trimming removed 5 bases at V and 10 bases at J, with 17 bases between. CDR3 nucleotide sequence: TGTGCCAGTAGTCCCTTCGACAGACACGCAGCTTTCTTT. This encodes CASSPFDRHAAFF. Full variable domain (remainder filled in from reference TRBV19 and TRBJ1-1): DGGITQSPKYLFRKEGQNVTLSCEQNLNHDAMYWYRQDPGQGLRLIYYSQIVNDFQKGDIAEGYSVSREKKESFPLTVTSAQKNPTAFYLCASSPFDRHAAFFGQGTRLTVV.

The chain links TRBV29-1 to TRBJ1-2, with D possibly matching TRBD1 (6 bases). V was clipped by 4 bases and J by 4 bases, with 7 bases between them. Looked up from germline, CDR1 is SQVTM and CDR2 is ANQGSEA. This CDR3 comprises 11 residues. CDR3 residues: CSVVGGYGYTF. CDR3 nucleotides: TGCAGCGTTGTAGGGGGCTATGGCTACACCTTC.

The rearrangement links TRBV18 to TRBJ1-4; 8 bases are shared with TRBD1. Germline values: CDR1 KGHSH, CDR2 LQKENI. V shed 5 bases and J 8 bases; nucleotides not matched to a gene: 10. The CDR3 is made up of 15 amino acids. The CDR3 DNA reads TGTGCCAGCTCAACCGGACAGGGTGGGTTGGAAAAACTGTTTTTT. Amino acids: CASSTGQGGLEKLFF.

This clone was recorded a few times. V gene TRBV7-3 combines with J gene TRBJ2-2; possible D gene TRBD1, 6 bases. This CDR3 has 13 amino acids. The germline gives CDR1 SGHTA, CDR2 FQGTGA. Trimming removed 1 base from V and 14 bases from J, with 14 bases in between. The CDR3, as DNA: TGTGCCAGCAGCTTAATAGGGGACAATACCCTGTTTTTT. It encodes CASSLIGDNTLFF. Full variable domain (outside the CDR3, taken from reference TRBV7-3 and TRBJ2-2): GAGVSQTPSNKVTEKGKYVELRCDPISGHTALYWYRQSLGQGPEFLIYFQGTGAADDSGLPNDRFFAVRPEGSVSTLKIQRTERGDSAVYLCASSLIGDNTLFFGEGSRLTVL.

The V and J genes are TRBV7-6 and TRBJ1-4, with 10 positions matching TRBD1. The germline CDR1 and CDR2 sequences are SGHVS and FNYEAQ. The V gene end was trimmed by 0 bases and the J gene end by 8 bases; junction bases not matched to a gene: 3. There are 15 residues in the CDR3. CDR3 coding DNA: TGTGCCAGCAGCTTAGCCGGGACAGGGGTCGAAAAACTGTTTTTT. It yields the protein CASSLAGTGVEKLFF.

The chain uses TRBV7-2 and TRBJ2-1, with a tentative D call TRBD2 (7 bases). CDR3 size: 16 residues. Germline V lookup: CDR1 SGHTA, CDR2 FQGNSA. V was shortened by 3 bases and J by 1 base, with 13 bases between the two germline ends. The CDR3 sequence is CASSLGGGPSYNEQFF. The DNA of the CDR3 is TGTGCCAGCAGCTTGGGCGGGGGCCCGTCCTACAATGAGCAGTTCTTC.

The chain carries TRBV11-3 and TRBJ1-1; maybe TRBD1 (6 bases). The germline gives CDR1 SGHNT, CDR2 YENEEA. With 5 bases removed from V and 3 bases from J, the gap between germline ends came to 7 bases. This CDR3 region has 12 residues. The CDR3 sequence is CASSRTDTEAFF. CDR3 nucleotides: TGTGCCAGCAGCCGGACAGACACTGAAGCTTTCTTT. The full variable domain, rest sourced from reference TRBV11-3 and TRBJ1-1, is EAGVVQSPRYKIIEKKQPVAFWCNPISGHNTLYWYLQNLGQGPELLIRYENEEAVDDSQLPKDRFSAERLKGVDSTLKIQPAELGDSAVYLCASSRTDTEAFFGQGTRLTVV.

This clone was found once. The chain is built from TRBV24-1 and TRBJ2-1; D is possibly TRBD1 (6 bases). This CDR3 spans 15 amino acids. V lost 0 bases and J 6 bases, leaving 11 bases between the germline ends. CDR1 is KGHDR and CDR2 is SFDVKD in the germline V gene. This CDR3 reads CATSDLTGLVNEQFF. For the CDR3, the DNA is TGTGCCACCAGTGATTTGACAGGGTTGGTCAATGAGCAGTTCTTC.

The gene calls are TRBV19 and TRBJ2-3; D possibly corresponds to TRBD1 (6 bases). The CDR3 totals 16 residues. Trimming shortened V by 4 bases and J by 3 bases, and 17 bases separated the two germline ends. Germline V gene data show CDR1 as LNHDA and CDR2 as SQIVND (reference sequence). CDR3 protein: CASSTTSGVRTDTQYF. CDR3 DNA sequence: TGTGCCAGTAGTACCACCTCAGGGGTTCGGACAGATACGCAGTATTTT.

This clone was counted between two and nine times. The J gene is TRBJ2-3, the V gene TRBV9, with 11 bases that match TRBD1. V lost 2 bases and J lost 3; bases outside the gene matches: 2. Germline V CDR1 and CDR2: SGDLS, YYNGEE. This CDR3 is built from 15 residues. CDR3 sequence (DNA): TGTGCCAGCAGCGTTTGGGACAGGGGGACAGATACGCAGTATTTT. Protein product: CASSVWDRGTDTQYF.

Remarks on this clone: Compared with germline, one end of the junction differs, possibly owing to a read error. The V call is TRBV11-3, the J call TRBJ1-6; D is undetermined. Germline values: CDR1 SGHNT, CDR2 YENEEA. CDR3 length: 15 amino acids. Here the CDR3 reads CASSVDSRGNSPFHF. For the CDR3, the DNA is TGTGCCAGCAGCGTCGATTCCAGAGGCAATTCACCCTTCCACTTT.

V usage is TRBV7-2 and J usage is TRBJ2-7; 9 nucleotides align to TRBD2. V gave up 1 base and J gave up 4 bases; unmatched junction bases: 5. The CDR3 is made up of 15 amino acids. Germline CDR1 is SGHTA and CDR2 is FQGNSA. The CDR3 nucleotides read TGTGCCAGCAGCTTAGATAGCGGGGGACAGTACGAGCAGTACTTC. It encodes CASSLDSGGQYEQYF.

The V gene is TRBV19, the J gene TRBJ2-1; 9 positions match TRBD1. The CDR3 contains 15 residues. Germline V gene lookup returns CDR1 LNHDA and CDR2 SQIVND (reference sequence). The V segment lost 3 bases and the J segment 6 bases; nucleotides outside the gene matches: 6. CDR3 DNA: TGTGCCAGTAGTATCCCGGGACAGGGTGGCAATGAGCAGTTCTTC. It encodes CASSIPGQGGNEQFF.

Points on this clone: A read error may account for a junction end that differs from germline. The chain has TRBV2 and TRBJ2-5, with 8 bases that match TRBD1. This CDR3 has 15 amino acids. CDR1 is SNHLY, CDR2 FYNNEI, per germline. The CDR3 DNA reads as TGTGCCAGCAGGGAAGACAGGGGTGTAGGAGAGACCCAGTACTTC. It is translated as CASREDRGVGETQYF.

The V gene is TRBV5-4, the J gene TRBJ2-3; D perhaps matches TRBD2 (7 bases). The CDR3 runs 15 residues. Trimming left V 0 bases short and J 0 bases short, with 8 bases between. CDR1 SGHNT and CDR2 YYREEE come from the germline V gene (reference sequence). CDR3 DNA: TGTGCCAGCAGCTTGGAGGGGGGGAGCACAGATACGCAGTATTTT. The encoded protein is CASSLEGGSTDTQYF.